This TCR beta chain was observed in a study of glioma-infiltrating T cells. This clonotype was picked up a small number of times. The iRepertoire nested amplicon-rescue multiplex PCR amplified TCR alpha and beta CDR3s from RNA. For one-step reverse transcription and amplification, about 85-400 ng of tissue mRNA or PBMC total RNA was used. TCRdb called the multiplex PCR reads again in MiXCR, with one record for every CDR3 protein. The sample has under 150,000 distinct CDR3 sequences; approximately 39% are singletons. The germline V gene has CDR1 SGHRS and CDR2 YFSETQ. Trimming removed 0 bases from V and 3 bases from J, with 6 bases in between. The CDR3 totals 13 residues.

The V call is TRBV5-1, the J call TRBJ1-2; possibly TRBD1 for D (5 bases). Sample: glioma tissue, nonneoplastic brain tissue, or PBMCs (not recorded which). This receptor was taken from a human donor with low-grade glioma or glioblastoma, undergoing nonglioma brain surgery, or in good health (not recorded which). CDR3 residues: CASSLVGDYGYTF. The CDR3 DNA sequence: TGCGCCAGCAGCTTGGTAGGGGACTATGGCTACACCTTC.